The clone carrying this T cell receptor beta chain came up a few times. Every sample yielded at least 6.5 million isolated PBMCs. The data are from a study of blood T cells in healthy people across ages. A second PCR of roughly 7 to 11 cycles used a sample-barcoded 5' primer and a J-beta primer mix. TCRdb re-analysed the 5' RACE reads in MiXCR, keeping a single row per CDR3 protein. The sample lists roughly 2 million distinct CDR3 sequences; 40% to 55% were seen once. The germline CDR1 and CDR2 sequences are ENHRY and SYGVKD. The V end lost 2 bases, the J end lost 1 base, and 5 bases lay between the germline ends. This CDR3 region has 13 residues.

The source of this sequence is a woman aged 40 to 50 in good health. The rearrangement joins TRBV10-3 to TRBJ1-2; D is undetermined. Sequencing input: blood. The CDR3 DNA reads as TGTGCCATCAGTGAGGGCTTTAACTATGGCTACACCTTC. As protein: CAISEGFNYGYTF.